This is a list of T cell receptor beta chains from one sample in a study of CD8 T cells in ankylosing spondylitis. One entry per CDR3 protein results from TCRdb running MiXCR on the 5' RACE reads. The data contain approximately 290,000 distinct CDR3 sequences, under 25% of them seen just once; the ten biggest clones take up roughly 3.6%. Material for sequencing was blood, either unsorted or a sorted T cell fraction (not recorded which). The receptors come from a female donor with ankylosing spondylitis or in good health (not recorded which). The CDR3 runs from the conserved cysteine through the conserved F or W. D genes are given only for firm matches. Size is stated for part of the rows, as once, few or many counts, or as a class when the clone is expanded.

J gene: TRBJ1-1; clone size: few; V gene: TRBV6-5; D gene: TRBD1; CDR3 protein: CASSYGTGVNGNTEAFF; CDR3 DNA: TGTGCCAGCAGTTACGGGACAGGGGTTAATGGGAACACTGAAGCTTTCTTT
J gene: TRBJ2-3; clone size: once; V gene: TRBV6-1; D gene: TRBD2; CDR3 protein: CASRLMAGADTQYF; CDR3 DNA: TGTGCCAGCCGACTTATGGCGGGAGCAGATACGCAGTATTTT
J gene: TRBJ2-5; clone size: .; V gene: TRBV10-3; D gene: TRBD2; CDR3 protein: CAISPGLAEETQYF; CDR3 DNA: TGTGCCATCAGTCCGGGACTAGCGGAAGAGACCCAGTACTTC
J gene: TRBJ1-5; clone size: .; V gene: TRBV6-2/TRBV6-3; D gene: TRBD1; CDR3 protein: CASRKDRGQQPQHF; CDR3 DNA: TGTGCCAGCAGAAAGGACAGGGGTCAACAGCCCCAGCATTTT
J gene: TRBJ2-6; clone size: few; V gene: TRBV5-1; D gene: .; CDR3 protein: CASTLGVSGANVLTF; CDR3 DNA: TGCGCCAGCACCCTTGGTGTCTCTGGGGCCAACGTCCTGACTTTC
J gene: TRBJ2-1; clone size: .; V gene: TRBV4-3; D gene: TRBD2; CDR3 protein: CASSPAARFSGLAGYNEQFF; CDR3 DNA: TGCGCCAGCAGCCCAGCTGCAAGGTTCTCGGGACTAGCGGGTTATAATGAGCAGTTCTTC
J gene: TRBJ1-1; clone size: few; V gene: TRBV29-1; D gene: .; CDR3 protein: CSVAPRQTMNTEAFF; CDR3 DNA: TGCAGCGTTGCACCCAGACAGACCATGAACACTGAAGCTTTCTTT
J gene: TRBJ2-7; clone size: many; V gene: TRBV12-3/TRBV12-4; D gene: .; CDR3 protein: CASGRSYEQYF; CDR3 DNA: TGTGCCAGCGGCAGGTCTTACGAGCAGTACTTC
J gene: TRBJ2-5; clone size: many; V gene: TRBV7-9; D gene: .; CDR3 protein: CASSFPTDEETQYF; CDR3 DNA: TGTGCCAGCAGCTTCCCGACTGACGAAGAGACCCAGTACTTC
J gene: TRBJ2-1; clone size: .; V gene: TRBV2; D gene: .; CDR3 protein: CASRPSASSYNEQFF; CDR3 DNA: TGTGCCAGCAGGCCTAGCGCTAGCTCCTACAATGAGCAGTTCTTC
J gene: TRBJ2-1; clone size: .; V gene: TRBV9; D gene: TRBD2; CDR3 protein: CASSVVGGLAGNEQFF; CDR3 DNA: TGTGCCAGCAGCGTAGTAGGGGGACTAGCGGGCAATGAGCAGTTCTTC
J gene: TRBJ2-5; clone size: few; V gene: TRBV20-1; D gene: .; CDR3 protein: CSALGSGPLGQETQYF; CDR3 DNA: TGCAGTGCCCTGGGTAGCGGTCCCTTGGGCCAAGAGACCCAGTACTTC
J gene: TRBJ2-2; clone size: many; V gene: TRBV15; D gene: TRBD1; CDR3 protein: CATAKGATGELFF; CDR3 DNA: TGTGCCACTGCGAAGGGGGCCACCGGGGAGCTGTTTTTT
J gene: TRBJ2-7; clone size: .; V gene: TRBV7-9; D gene: .; CDR3 protein: CASSLDTATYEQYF; CDR3 DNA: TGTGCCAGCAGTTTAGACACCGCGACCTACGAGCAGTACTTC
J gene: TRBJ2-1; clone size: many; V gene: TRBV7-9; D gene: .; CDR3 protein: CASSLGYPTMGYKQFF; CDR3 DNA: TGTGCCAGCAGCTTGGGATATCCTACAATGGGTTATAAGCAGTTCTTC
J gene: TRBJ1-1; clone size: many; V gene: TRBV29-1; D gene: .; CDR3 protein: CSVVEGSATEAFF; CDR3 DNA: TGCAGCGTTGTAGAAGGGTCAGCCACTGAAGCTTTCTTT
J gene: TRBJ1-2; clone size: .; V gene: TRBV29-1; D gene: TRBD1; CDR3 protein: CSVEVAGQGFNGYTF; CDR3 DNA: TGCAGCGTTGAAGTGGCGGGACAGGGTTTTAATGGCTACACCTTC
J gene: TRBJ2-7; clone size: .; V gene: TRBV5-6; D gene: .; CDR3 protein: CASSPGPLYEQYF; CDR3 DNA: TGTGCCAGCAGCCCTGGACCCCTCTACGAGCAGTACTTC
J gene: TRBJ2-7; clone size: few; V gene: TRBV2; D gene: .; CDR3 protein: CASSEKAARYEQYF; CDR3 DNA: TGTGCCAGCAGTGAAAAGGCAGCCCGCTACGAGCAGTACTTC
J gene: TRBJ2-5; clone size: .; V gene: TRBV7-2; D gene: .; CDR3 protein: CASSPGQSGRGETQYF; CDR3 DNA: TGTGCCAGCAGCCCCGGCCAGAGCGGCAGAGGGGAGACCCAGTACTTC
J gene: TRBJ1-1; clone size: .; V gene: TRBV30; D gene: .; CDR3 protein: CAWSVHPNTEAFF; CDR3 DNA: TGTGCCTGGAGTGTCCATCCGAACACTGAAGCTTTCTTT
J gene: TRBJ1-1; clone size: few; V gene: TRBV27; D gene: .; CDR3 protein: CASSAGTPITEAFF; CDR3 DNA: TGTGCCAGCAGTGCCGGGACCCCGATTACTGAAGCTTTCTTT
J gene: TRBJ2-1; clone size: many; V gene: TRBV12-3/TRBV12-4; D gene: .; CDR3 protein: CASRFAGAKYNEQFF; CDR3 DNA: TGTGCCAGCAGATTCGCAGGAGCGAAATACAATGAGCAGTTCTTC
J gene: TRBJ2-1; clone size: .; V gene: TRBV24-1; D gene: .; CDR3 protein: CATSFRTSPYNEQFF; CDR3 DNA: TGTGCCACCAGTTTCAGAACCTCCCCGTACAATGAGCAGTTCTTC
J gene: TRBJ1-2; clone size: .; V gene: TRBV4-2; D gene: .; CDR3 protein: CASSGDGGGYTF; CDR3 DNA: TGTGCCAGCAGCGGGGATGGAGGTGGCTACACCTTC
J gene: TRBJ1-4; clone size: .; V gene: TRBV20-1; D gene: .; CDR3 protein: CSARRQELFF; CDR3 DNA: TGCAGTGCAAGGCGACAGGAACTGTTTTTT
J gene: TRBJ1-5; clone size: .; V gene: TRBV18; D gene: .; CDR3 protein: CASSPTTVTNQPQHF; CDR3 DNA: TGTGCCAGCTCACCCACGACAGTGACCAATCAGCCCCAGCATTTT
J gene: TRBJ2-6; clone size: many; V gene: TRBV4-3; D gene: .; CDR3 protein: CASSQGNVRFSGANVLTF; CDR3 DNA: TGCGCCAGCAGCCAAGGGAATGTTCGGTTCTCTGGGGCCAACGTCCTGACTTTC
J gene: TRBJ1-1; clone size: .; V gene: TRBV12-3/TRBV12-4; D gene: .; CDR3 protein: CASSFVLNTEAFF; CDR3 DNA: TGTGCCAGCAGTTTTGTATTGAACACTGAAGCTTTCTTT